This T cell receptor (beta chain) was sequenced during a study of T-cell reconstitution after alpha-beta-depleted transplantation in children. A library of TCRbeta sequences, prepared with unique molecular identifiers, was generated. In TCRdb, the PCR reads were re-called with MiXCR into one record per CDR3 protein. The sample shows about 580,000 distinct CDR3 sequences, under 25% of them seen only once. Per the germline V gene, CDR1 is GTSNPN and CDR2 is SVGIG (reference sequence). The length of the CDR3 is 13 residues. Worth noting for this clonotype: Its antigen is currently unknown.

Overall study findings and caveats: T-cell counts and diversity at one year following transplant were attributed mainly to newly produced T cells. Several hundred expanded graft clones reportedly supplied alpha-beta T cells about two months after transplant. Where some patients showed high TCRbeta diversity at day 60, it came from recipient T cells and thymic progenitors that had survived.

This chain links TRBV30 with TRBJ2-1; 7 positions agree with TRBD2. The receptor's source is a boy under three years old who had a stem cell transplant for acute myeloid leukemia, so the T cells may come from the graft donor. The specimen comprised PBMCs, mostly from graft donor cells, sampled 360 days after TCRalphabeta/CD19-depleted stem cell transplant. CDR3 DNA: TGTGCTGTGGGGGGGGGAGTCTACAATGAGCAGTTCTTC. Translation: CAVGGGVYNEQFF.